The T cell receptor (beta chain) under discussion was sequenced for a study of T-cell reconstitution after alpha-beta-depleted transplantation in children. Germline V CDR1 and CDR2: DFQATT, SNEGSKA (reference sequence). Unmatched junction bases numbered 5, after V lost 0 bases and J lost 2 bases. The CDR3 runs to 17 residues. The authors prepared the TCRbeta library with unique molecular identifiers. A single record per CDR3 protein comes from TCRdb applying MiXCR to the PCR reads. The sample carries about 640,000 distinct CDR3 sequences, roughly 17% recorded once. The material sequenced was PBMCs from the stem cell graft donor, taken from the stem cell graft. The receptor's source is a human donor who donated a stem cell graft to a child with acute myeloid leukemia. This rearrangement joins TRBV20-1 to TRBJ2-1; 12 nucleotides agree with TRBD2. The CDR3 sequence is CSARDASGGATYNEQFF. CDR3 coding DNA: TGCAGTGCTAGAGACGCTAGCGGGGGGGCCACCTACAATGAGCAGTTCTTC.